In this sample, the clone carrying this TCR beta chain turned up a few times. Its matching antigen is unknown. This sample was taken from a study of Graves' ophthalmopathy and Graves' hyperthyroidism. Study as a whole: Stable hyperthyroidism was defined by absence of ophthalmopathy within 18 months of follow-up.

Exclusion covered patients with other autoimmune diseases or uncontrolled infections (as well as pregnancy or lactation). The study's findings and limits: Researchers report that a 13-signature model separated ophthalmopathy from stable hyperthyroidism, posting around 86% sensitivity and 75% to 84% specificity. Most thyroid-expanded clonotypes exceeding 0.001 frequency were also found in blood.

The TCR beta CDR3 regions underwent amplification from RNA transcripts. HTBI primers were employed in first-round RT-PCR, then a second-round multiplex PCR followed. In TCRdb, the multiplex PCR reads were re-called with MiXCR into one record per CDR3 protein. Seen here are a few hundred thousand distinct CDR3 sequences, less than 40% observed once, and the top ten hold approximately 4.1%. The sequence derives from an adult man with Graves' hyperthyroidism. What was sequenced was peripheral blood or thyroid tissue (not recorded which).

CDR3 protein: CASSLGPQDTEAFF. The CDR3 DNA sequence: TGTGCCAGCAGCTTGGGACCCCAGGACACTGAAGCTTTCTTT. The V gene is TRBV7-8, the J gene TRBJ1-1, with D possibly being TRBD1 (5 bases). The CDR3 extends over 14 amino acids. The germline V and J ends were trimmed by 3 bases and 3 bases, with 11 bases remaining between them. Germline V gene data show CDR1 as SGHVS and CDR2 as FQNEAQ.